These 27 T cell receptor beta chains were all obtained from the same sample, sequenced in a study of graft-versus-host responses after intestinal transplantation. The repertoire was sequenced with immunoSEQ multiplex PCR; TCRdb's copy has only in-frame clones and lacks some. The data contain tens of thousands of clones, roughly nine tenths of them singletons. These receptors have no known antigen. The sample in question was unstimulated CD4+ T cells sorted from spleen or lymph node cells, obtained before transplant. The origin of the receptors is a human donor who was the organ donor for an intestinal transplant.

The chain joins TRBV9 to TRBJ2-1; the D gene is possibly TRBD2 (5 bases). V lost 4 bases and J lost 2, with 13 bases in between. The CDR3 is made up of 15 amino acids. Germline-derived CDR1 and CDR2 are SGDLS and YYNGEE. CDR3 DNA sequence: TGTGCCAGCAGCTCAACCACGGGGACCTACAATGAGCAGTTCTTC. Its protein product is CASSSTTGTYNEQFF.

This chain uses TRBV10-3 with TRBJ1-4; 8 bases map to TRBD1. Germline V gene sequence: CDR1 ENHRY, CDR2 SYGVKD. The ends lost 6 bases at V and 7 bases at J; junction bases unmatched: 7. The CDR3 extends over 14 amino acids. This CDR3 is CAISSGQAGEKLFF. In DNA, the CDR3 is TGTGCCATCAGCTCGGGACAGGCGGGTGAAAAACTGTTTTTT.

The J gene is TRBJ2-5, the V gene TRBV5-1; 7 positions agree with TRBD1. The V gene's germline CDR1 is SGHRS and CDR2 YFSETQ. CDR3 size: 15 residues. J gave up 1 base and V 2 bases, and 5 bases lay outside the gene matches. CDR3 coding DNA: TGCGCCAGCAGCTTAGGTGACAGGGTCCAAGAGACCCAGTACTTC. Encoded protein: CASSLGDRVQETQYF.

The chain joins TRBV19 to TRBJ1-5, with D possibly being TRBD1 (6 bases). This CDR3 has 14 amino acids. CDR1 is LNHDA, CDR2 SQIVND, per germline (reference sequence). The V and J ends lost 5 bases and 2 bases respectively, with 10 bases between them. The CDR3 protein is CASSVRQGNQPQHF. In DNA form, the CDR3 reads TGTGCCAGTAGTGTGAGACAGGGCAATCAGCCCCAGCATTTT.

This sequence joins TRBV6-6 and TRBJ2-7; 7 bases line up with TRBD2. The ends lost 2 bases at V and 7 bases at J; junction bases unmatched: 2. This CDR3 region has 12 residues. Germline V CDR1 and CDR2: MNHNY, SVGAGI (reference sequence). The CDR3 sequence: CASSYGGEEQYF. The CDR3 nucleotides read TGTGCCAGCAGTTACGGGGGGGAAGAGCAGTACTTC.

The chain employs TRBV9 and TRBJ1-1; the match to TRBD1 covers 7 bases. This CDR3 is built from 13 residues. V gave up 0 bases and J gave up 5 bases; unmatched junction bases: 1. In germline, CDR1 is SGDLS, CDR2 YYNGEE. The chain's CDR3 is CASSVGDSTEAFF. CDR3 bases: TGTGCCAGCAGCGTAGGGGACAGTACTGAAGCTTTCTTT. The full variable domain, rest sourced from reference TRBV9 and TRBJ1-1, is DSGVTQTPKHLITATGQRVTLRCSPRSGDLSVYWYQQSLDQGLQFLIQYYNGEERAKGNILERFSAQQFPDLHSELNLSSLELGDSALYFCASSVGDSTEAFFGQGTRLTVV.

CDR3 sequence reads: CASSWDSRTEAFF. The CDR3 DNA is TGTGCCAGCAGTTGGGACAGCCGCACTGAAGCTTTCTTT. The V gene is TRBV6-5, the J gene TRBJ1-1; TRBD1 aligns across 7 bases. Per the germline V gene, CDR1 is MNHEY and CDR2 is SVGAGI. The CDR3 is 13 amino acids. With V trimmed by 4 bases and J by 4 bases, 3 bases remained unmatched.

This rearrangement joins TRBV28 to TRBJ2-7, with 7 bases identical to TRBD1. This CDR3 has 12 amino acids. From germline, CDR1 is MDHEN and CDR2 SYDVKM. V was clipped by 7 bases and J by 2 bases; unmatched bases: 2. This CDR3 is CASKGGPYEQYF. CDR3 coding DNA: TGTGCCAGCAAAGGGGGCCCCTACGAGCAGTACTTC. Full variable domain (missing parts from reference TRBV28 and TRBJ2-7): DVKVTQSSRYLVKRTGEKVFLECVQDMDHENMFWYRQDPGLGLRLIYFSYDVKMKEKGDIPEGYSVSREKKERFSLILESASTNQTSMYLCASKGGPYEQYFGPGTRLTVT.

This clone was seen only once. V is TRBV29-1 and J is TRBJ2-3; TRBD2 agrees at 11 bases. This CDR3 spans 15 amino acids. Trimming cost V 6 bases and J 7 bases; bases outside gene matches: 12. Germline-derived CDR1 and CDR2 are SQVTM and ANQGSEA. CDR3 protein: CSVGTSGEGPYTQYF. The CDR3 DNA sequence: TGCAGCGTCGGGACTAGCGGAGAGGGCCCTTATACGCAGTATTTT.

This clone was found once. CDR3 sequence reads: CASSASPMGLGQGNYGYTF. CDR3 nucleotides: TGTGCCAGCAGTGCCTCCCCAATGGGATTGGGGCAGGGGAACTATGGCTACACCTTC. This chain links TRBV2 with TRBJ1-2, with D perhaps TRBD1 (6 bases). The CDR3 contains 19 residues. Germline-derived CDR1 and CDR2 are SNHLY and FYNNEI. Trimming removed 4 bases from V and 2 bases from J, with 26 bases in between.

This sequence joins TRBV30 and TRBJ2-7, with a tentative D call TRBD2 (5 bases). Looked up from germline, CDR1 is GTSNPN and CDR2 is SVGIG (reference sequence). V was cut by 1 base and J by 6 bases, with 10 bases left in between. There are 12 residues in the CDR3. The chain's CDR3 is CAWSAEGTEQYF. Written as DNA, the CDR3 is TGTGCCTGGAGTGCAGAGGGTACCGAGCAGTACTTC.

V and J are TRBV23-1 and TRBJ2-7; the D gene is possibly TRBD1 (5 bases). TRBV23-1 is known as an ORF, though its function is uncertain. CDR3 length equals 17 residues. The V and J ends lost 2 bases and 0 bases respectively, with 17 bases between them. In nucleotides, the CDR3 is TGCGCCAGCAGTCAAAACCTTCGACAGTGGGACTCCTACGAGCAGTACTTC. The encoded protein is CASSQNLRQWDSYEQYF.

The V call is TRBV6-1, the J call TRBJ1-6; a weak D match, TRBD1 (5 bases). Trimming removed 8 bases from V and 7 bases from J, with 18 bases in between. In germline, CDR1 is MNHNS, CDR2 SASEGT. The CDR3 is 15 amino acids. For the CDR3, the DNA is TGTGCCAGCGTAGACAGTAGCTCTTTAAATTCACCCCTCCACTTT. As protein: CASVDSSSLNSPLHF.

The DNA for the CDR3 is TGTGCCAGCAGCCCCCCGGGTACGCAGTATTTT. Translation: CASSPPGTQYF. This chain links TRBV6-1 with TRBJ2-3; no clear D. This CDR3 contains 11 residues. Trimming left V 6 bases short and J 8 bases short, with 9 bases between. Germline CDR1 MNHNS, CDR2 SASEGT.

V is TRBV5-4 and J is TRBJ2-1; maybe TRBD1 (6 bases). The ends were cut back, 5 bases at V and 0 bases at J, with 21 bases in the middle. Germline lookup yields CDR1 SGHNT and CDR2 YYREEE (reference sequence). The CDR3 loop spans 18 amino acids. The CDR3 loop reads CASSQIPDSHLSYNEQFF. DNA of the CDR3: TGTGCCAGCAGTCAGATACCGGACAGCCATCTCTCCTACAATGAGCAGTTCTTC. The full variable domain, its missing parts supplied by reference TRBV5-4 and TRBJ2-1, is ETGVTQSPTHLIKTRGQQVTLRCSSQSGHNTVSWYQQALGQGPQFIFQYYREEENGRGNFPPRFSGLQFPNYSSELNVNALELDDSALYLCASSQIPDSHLSYNEQFFGPGTRLTVL.

The chain has TRBV5-1 and TRBJ2-7; TRBD1 matches at 9 bases. This CDR3 is 16 amino acids long. The germline CDR1 and CDR2 sequences are SGHRS and YFSETQ. V shed 0 bases, J shed 4 bases, and the junction held 8 bases outside the gene matches. This chain's CDR3 is CASSLGGTGSTYEQYF. CDR3 DNA sequence: TGCGCCAGCAGCTTGGGGGGGACAGGGAGTACGTACGAGCAGTACTTC. Together with reference TRBV5-1 and TRBJ2-7, the CDR3 gives the full variable domain: KAGVTQTPRYLIKTRGQQVTLSCSPISGHRSVSWYQQTPGQGLQFLFEYFSETQRNKGNFPGRFSGRQFSNSRSEMNVSTLELGDSALYLCASSLGGTGSTYEQYFGPGTRLTVT.

J is TRBJ2-2 and V is TRBV7-3; 14 bases are a match to TRBD2. Germline V gene lookup returns CDR1 SGHTA and CDR2 FQGTGA. This CDR3 has 18 amino acids. The trim removed 4 bases at V and 3 bases at J, leaving 7 bases unmatched. The DNA for the CDR3 is TGTGCCAGCAGCTCGGGACTAGCGGGAGCGTTTGACACCGGGGAGCTGTTTTTT. Protein product: CASSSGLAGAFDTGELFF. Combining the CDR3 with reference TRBV7-3 and TRBJ2-2 gives the whole variable domain GAGVSQTPSNKVTEKGKYVELRCDPISGHTALYWYRQSLGQGPEFLIYFQGTGAADDSGLPNDRFFAVRPEGSVSTLKIQRTERGDSAVYLCASSSGLAGAFDTGELFFGEGSRLTVL.

This sequence joins TRBV7-3 and TRBJ2-1, with D perhaps matching TRBD2 (6 bases). V lost 5 bases to trimming and J lost 4 bases, with 15 bases between them. Germline V lookup: CDR1 SGHTA, CDR2 FQGTGA. CDR3 size: 15 residues. Written as DNA, the CDR3 is TGTGCCAGCAGCCCGGGACTGAACGTATACAATGAGCAGTTCTTC. It codes for CASSPGLNVYNEQFF.

V usage is TRBV18 and J usage is TRBJ2-7; the match to TRBD1 covers 7 bases. V trimming: 4 bases; J trimming: 5 bases; junction bases outside the gene matches: 8. Per the germline V gene, CDR1 is KGHSH and CDR2 is LQKENI. The CDR3 contains 14 residues. The CDR3 DNA sequence: TGTGCCAGCTCACGTACAGGGGTCGAGAACGAGCAGTACTTC. It encodes CASSRTGVENEQYF.

The V call is TRBV10-3, the J call TRBJ2-5; 8 bases agree with TRBD2. CDR1 is ENHRY, CDR2 SYGVKD, per germline. Trimming at V came to 5 bases and at J to 1 base, leaving 9 bases not matched to a gene. There are 16 residues in the CDR3. For the CDR3, the DNA is TGTGCCATCAGTTTACCCGGGACTAGACTCCAAGAGACCCAGTACTTC. It specifies CAISLPGTRLQETQYF.

This chain joins TRBV6-5 and TRBJ2-7, with D perhaps TRBD2 (5 bases). This CDR3 spans 15 amino acids. Looked up from germline, CDR1 is MNHEY and CDR2 is SVGAGI. V was shortened by 2 bases and J by 0 bases, with 11 bases between the two germline ends. CDR3 sequence (DNA): TGTGCCAGCAGTTACAGAGCGGACCGCTCCTACGAGCAGTACTTC. It yields the protein CASSYRADRSYEQYF.

The chain joins TRBV6-1 to TRBJ1-2; perhaps TRBD1 as D (6 bases). The germline V and J ends were trimmed by 9 bases and 1 base, with 18 bases remaining between them. This CDR3 spans 15 amino acids. Per the germline V gene, CDR1 is MNHNS and CDR2 is SASEGT. The CDR3: CASILQGPLNYGYTF. The CDR3 coding sequence is TGTGCCAGTATCTTGCAGGGGCCACTTAACTATGGCTACACCTTC.

The chain recombines TRBV28 with TRBJ2-1; 11 bases are shared with TRBD1. The CDR3 is 16 amino acids. Germline V CDR1 and CDR2: MDHEN, SYDVKM. V shed 2 bases, J shed 2 bases, and the junction held 2 bases outside the gene matches. The CDR3 loop reads CASSLPGQGAYNEQFF. The CDR3 DNA reads as TGTGCCAGCAGTTTACCGGGACAGGGGGCCTACAATGAGCAGTTCTTC. Variable domain in full (rest from reference TRBV28 and TRBJ2-1): DVKVTQSSRYLVKRTGEKVFLECVQDMDHENMFWYRQDPGLGLRLIYFSYDVKMKEKGDIPEGYSVSREKKERFSLILESASTNQTSMYLCASSLPGQGAYNEQFFGPGTRLTVL.

V is TRBV19 and J is TRBJ2-5, with D possibly being TRBD1 (5 bases). This CDR3 has 14 amino acids. V dropped 3 bases and J dropped 4 bases, with 12 bases sitting between them. The V gene's germline CDR1 is LNHDA and CDR2 SQIVND (reference sequence). The CDR3 sequence is CASSIQGSLETQYF. In DNA, the CDR3 is TGTGCCAGTAGTATTCAGGGAAGTTTAGAGACCCAGTACTTC.

This clone occurred once. V is TRBV10-1 and J is TRBJ2-3, with D perhaps matching TRBD2 (5 bases). V was cut by 3 bases and J by 5 bases, with 15 bases left in between. The length of the CDR3 is 15 residues. Germline values: CDR1 WNHNN, CDR2 SYGVQD (reference sequence). DNA of the CDR3: TGCGCCAGCAGTGATAATCGGGGAGTGGGAGATACGCAGTATTTT. As protein: CASSDNRGVGDTQYF.

V and J are TRBV19 and TRBJ2-1, with 13 bases fitting TRBD2. The CDR3 is 15 amino acids. V gave up 6 bases and J gave up 4 bases; unmatched junction bases: 3. CDR1 is LNHDA and CDR2 is SQIVND in the germline V gene (reference sequence). CDR3: CASSPTSGRYNEQFF. Here the CDR3 DNA reads TGTGCCAGTAGCCCGACTAGCGGGAGGTACAATGAGCAGTTCTTC.

This clone was recorded only once. J is TRBJ2-5 and V is TRBV7-9; 8 bases map to TRBD1. The germline V gene has CDR1 SEHNR and CDR2 FQNEAQ (reference sequence). The CDR3 extends over 16 amino acids. V shed 5 bases and J 5 bases; nucleotides not matched to a gene: 13. DNA of the CDR3: TGTGCCAGCAGCCCGACAGGGGCGCGGGAAGTCGAGACCCAGTACTTC. This codes for CASSPTGAREVETQYF.